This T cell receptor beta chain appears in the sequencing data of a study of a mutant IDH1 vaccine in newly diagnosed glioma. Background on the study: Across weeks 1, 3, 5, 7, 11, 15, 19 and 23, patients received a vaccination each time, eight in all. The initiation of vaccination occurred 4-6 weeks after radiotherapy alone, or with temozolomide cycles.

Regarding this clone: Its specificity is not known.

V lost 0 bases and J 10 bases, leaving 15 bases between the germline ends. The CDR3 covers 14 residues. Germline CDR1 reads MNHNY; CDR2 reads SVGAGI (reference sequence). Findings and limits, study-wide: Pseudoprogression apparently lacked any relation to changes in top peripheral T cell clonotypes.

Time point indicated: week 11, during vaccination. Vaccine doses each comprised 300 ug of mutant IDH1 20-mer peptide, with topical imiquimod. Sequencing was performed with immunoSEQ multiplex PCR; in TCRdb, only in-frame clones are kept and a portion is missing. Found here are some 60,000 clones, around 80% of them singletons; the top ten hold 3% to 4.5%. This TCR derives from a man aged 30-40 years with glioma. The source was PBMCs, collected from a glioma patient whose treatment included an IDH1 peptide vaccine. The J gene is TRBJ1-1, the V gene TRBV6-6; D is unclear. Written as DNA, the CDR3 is TGTGCCAGCAGTTACTCTTCTGGCGGGGATAGAGCTTTCTTT. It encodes CASSYSSGGDRAFF.